This T cell receptor (beta chain) was recovered during a study of blood T cell repertoires in COVID-19. Study-level background: In each case, the material was cDNA or gDNA derived from T cells, B-cell-depleted T cells, or PBMCs.

In the original processing: Estimation of nucleated cell counts was performed using reference gene primer amplification. Clones were sequenced by immunoSEQ multiplex PCR, and TCRdb holds only the in-frame ones, with some missing. The V and J calls and clone size were taken over from that table, and D and trimming were inferred from the DNA. The repertoire has about 150,000 clones, about 79% of them found once; the top ten carry more than 2.5%. Trimming cost V 4 bases and J 4 bases, with 10 bases left between them. Germline V gene sequence: CDR1 SGHTA, CDR2 FQGNSA. The length of the CDR3 is 13 residues.

The sample comprised peripheral blood. The source of this sequence is a woman of 80 years or more with acute or convalescent COVID-19. V gene TRBV7-2 combines with J gene TRBJ1-1, with D hard to call. CDR3 sequence (DNA): TGTGCCAGCAGCTCCGGGATTTTCACTGAAGCTTTCTTT. Encoded protein: CASSSGIFTEAFF.